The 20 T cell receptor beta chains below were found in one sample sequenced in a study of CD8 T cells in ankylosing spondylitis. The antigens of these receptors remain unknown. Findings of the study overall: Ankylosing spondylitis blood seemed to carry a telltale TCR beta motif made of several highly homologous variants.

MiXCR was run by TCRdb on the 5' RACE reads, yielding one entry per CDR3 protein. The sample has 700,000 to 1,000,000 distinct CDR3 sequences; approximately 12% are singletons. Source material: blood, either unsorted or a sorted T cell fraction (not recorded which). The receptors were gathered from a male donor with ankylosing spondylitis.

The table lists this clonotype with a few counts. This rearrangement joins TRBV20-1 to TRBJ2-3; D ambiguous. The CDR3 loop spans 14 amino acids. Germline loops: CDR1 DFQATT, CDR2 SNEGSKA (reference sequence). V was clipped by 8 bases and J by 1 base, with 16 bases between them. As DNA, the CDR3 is TGCAGTCCGACCCCCCTGCGACGCACAGATACGCAGTATTTT. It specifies CSPTPLRRTDTQYF.

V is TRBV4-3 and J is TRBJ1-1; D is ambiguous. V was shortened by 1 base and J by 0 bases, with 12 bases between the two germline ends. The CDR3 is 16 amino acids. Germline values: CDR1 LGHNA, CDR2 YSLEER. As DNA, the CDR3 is TGCGCCAGCAGCCAAGGGGTGCAAGACCTGAACACTGAAGCTTTCTTT. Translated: CASSQGVQDLNTEAFF.

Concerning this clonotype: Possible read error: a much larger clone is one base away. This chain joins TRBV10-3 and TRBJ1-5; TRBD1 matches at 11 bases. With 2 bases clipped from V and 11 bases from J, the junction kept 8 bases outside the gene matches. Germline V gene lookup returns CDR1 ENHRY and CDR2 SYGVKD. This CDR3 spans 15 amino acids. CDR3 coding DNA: TGTGCCATCAGTGAGAGGGGACAGGGGGGGCAGGCCCAGCATTTT. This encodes CAISERGQGGQAQHF.

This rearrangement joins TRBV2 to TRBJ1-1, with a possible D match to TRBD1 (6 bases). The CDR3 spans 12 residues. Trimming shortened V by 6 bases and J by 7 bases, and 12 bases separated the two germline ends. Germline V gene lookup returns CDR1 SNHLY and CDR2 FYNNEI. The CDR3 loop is CASRTDRSEAFF. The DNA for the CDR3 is TGTGCCAGCAGAACCGACAGGAGTGAAGCTTTCTTT.

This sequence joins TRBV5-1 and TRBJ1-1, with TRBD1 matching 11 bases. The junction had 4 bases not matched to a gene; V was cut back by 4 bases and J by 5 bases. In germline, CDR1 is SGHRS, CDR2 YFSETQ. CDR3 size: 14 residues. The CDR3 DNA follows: TGCGCCAGCAGCAACGGACAGGGGGCTACTGAAGCTTTCTTT. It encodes CASSNGQGATEAFF.

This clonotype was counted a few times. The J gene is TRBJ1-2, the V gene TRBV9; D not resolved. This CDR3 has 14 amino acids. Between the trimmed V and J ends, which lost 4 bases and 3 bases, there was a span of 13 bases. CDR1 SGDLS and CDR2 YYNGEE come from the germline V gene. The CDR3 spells CASSPRLSDYGYTF. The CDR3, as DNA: TGTGCCAGCAGCCCAAGACTTTCCGACTATGGCTACACCTTC.

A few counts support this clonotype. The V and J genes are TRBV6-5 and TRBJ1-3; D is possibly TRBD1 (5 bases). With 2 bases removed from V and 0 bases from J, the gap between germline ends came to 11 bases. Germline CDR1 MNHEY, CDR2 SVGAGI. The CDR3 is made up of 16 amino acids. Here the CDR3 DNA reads TGTGCCAGCAGTTACGGCAGGGCGAGCTCTGGAAACACCATATATTTT. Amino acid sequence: CASSYGRASSGNTIYF.

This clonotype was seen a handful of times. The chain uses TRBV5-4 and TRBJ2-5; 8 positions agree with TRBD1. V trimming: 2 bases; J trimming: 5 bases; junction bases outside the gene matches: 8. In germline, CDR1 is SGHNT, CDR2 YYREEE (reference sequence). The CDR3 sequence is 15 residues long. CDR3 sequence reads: CASSFKTGVWETQYF. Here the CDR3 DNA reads TGTGCCAGCAGCTTTAAGACAGGGGTTTGGGAGACCCAGTACTTC.

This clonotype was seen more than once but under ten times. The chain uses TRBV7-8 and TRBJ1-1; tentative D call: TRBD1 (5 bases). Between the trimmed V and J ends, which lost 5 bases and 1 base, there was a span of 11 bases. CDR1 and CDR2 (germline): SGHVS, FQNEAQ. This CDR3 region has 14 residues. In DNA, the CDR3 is TGTGCCAGCAGCCTGAACCAGGGGAACACTGAAGCTTTCTTT. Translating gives CASSLNQGNTEAFF.

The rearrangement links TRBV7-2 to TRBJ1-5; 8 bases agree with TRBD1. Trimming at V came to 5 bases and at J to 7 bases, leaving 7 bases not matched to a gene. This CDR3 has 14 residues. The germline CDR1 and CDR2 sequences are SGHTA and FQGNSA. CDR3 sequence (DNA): TGTGCCAGCAGCCGGACAGGGAGTGAGCAGCCCCAGCATTTT. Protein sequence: CASSRTGSEQPQHF.

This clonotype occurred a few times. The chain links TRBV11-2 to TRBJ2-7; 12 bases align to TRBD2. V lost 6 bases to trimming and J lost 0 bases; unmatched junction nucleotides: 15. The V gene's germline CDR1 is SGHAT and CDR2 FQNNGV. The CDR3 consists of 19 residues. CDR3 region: CASSQQGGLAGISSYEQYF. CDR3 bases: TGTGCCAGCAGTCAGCAAGGCGGACTAGCGGGGATAAGCTCCTACGAGCAGTACTTC. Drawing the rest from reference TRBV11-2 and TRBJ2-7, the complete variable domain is EAGVAQSPRYKIIEKRQSVAFWCNPISGHATLYWYQQILGQGPKLLIQFQNNGVVDDSQLPKDRFSAERLKGVDSTLKIQPAKLEDSAVYLCASSQQGGLAGISSYEQYFGPGTRLTVT.

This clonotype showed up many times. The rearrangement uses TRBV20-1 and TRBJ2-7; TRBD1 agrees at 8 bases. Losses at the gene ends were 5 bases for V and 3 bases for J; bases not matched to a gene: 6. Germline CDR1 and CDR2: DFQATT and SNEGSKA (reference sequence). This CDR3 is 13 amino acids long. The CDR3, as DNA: TGCAGTGCTCAAAGGGGACAGGACTACGAGCAGTACTTC. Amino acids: CSAQRGQDYEQYF.

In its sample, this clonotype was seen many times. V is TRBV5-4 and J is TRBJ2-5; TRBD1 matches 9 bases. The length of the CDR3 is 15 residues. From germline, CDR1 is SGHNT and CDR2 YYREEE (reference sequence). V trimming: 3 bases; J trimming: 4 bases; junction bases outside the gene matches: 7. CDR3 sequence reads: CASSSPDRGRETQYF. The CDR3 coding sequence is TGTGCCAGCAGCTCTCCGGACAGGGGAAGAGAGACCCAGTACTTC.

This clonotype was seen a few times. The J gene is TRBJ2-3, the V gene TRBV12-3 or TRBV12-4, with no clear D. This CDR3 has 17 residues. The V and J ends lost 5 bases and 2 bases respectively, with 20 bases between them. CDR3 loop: CASSPTAYWAATDTQYF. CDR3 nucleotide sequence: TGTGCCAGCAGTCCCACTGCTTATTGGGCCGCCACAGATACGCAGTATTTT.

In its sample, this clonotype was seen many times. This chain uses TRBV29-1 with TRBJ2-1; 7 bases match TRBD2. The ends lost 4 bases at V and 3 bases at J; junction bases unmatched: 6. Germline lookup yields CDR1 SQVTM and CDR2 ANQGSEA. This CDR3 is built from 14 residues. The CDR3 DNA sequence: TGCAGCGTTGCCTTGGCTAGCGGCTACAATGAGCAGTTCTTC. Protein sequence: CSVALASGYNEQFF.

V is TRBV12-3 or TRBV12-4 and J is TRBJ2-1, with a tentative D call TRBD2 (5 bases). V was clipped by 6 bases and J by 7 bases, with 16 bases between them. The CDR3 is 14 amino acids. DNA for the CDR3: TGTGCCAGCAGCCTGCTGAGAGAGCGGAATGAGCAGTTCTTC. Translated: CASSLLRERNEQFF.

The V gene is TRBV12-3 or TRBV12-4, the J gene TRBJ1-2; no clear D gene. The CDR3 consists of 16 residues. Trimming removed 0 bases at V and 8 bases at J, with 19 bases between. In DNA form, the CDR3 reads TGTGCCAGCAGTTTAGCGAAAGGAACCGACTTTTGGGGCTACACCTTC. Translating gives CASSLAKGTDFWGYTF.

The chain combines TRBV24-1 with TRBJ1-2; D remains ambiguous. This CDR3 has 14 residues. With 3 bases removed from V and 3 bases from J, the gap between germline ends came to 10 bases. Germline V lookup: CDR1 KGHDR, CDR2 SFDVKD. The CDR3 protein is CATSDVWTDYGYTF. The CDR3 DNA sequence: TGTGCCACCAGTGATGTTTGGACGGACTATGGCTACACCTTC.

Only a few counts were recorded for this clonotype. The chain's CDR3 is CSATGTITFSGEQYF. The CDR3 bases are TGCAGTGCCACGGGGACTATAACCTTCTCGGGCGAGCAGTACTTC. The chain employs TRBV20-1 and TRBJ2-7; 7 nucleotides line up with TRBD2. V shed 6 bases and J 6 bases; nucleotides not matched to a gene: 17. From germline, CDR1 is DFQATT and CDR2 SNEGSKA (reference sequence). This CDR3 region has 15 residues.

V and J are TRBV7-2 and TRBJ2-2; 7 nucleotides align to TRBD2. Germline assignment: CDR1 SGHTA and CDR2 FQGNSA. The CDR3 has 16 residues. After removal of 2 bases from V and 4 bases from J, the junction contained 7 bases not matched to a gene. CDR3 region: CASSLIPGGSTGELFF. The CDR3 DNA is TGTGCCAGCAGCTTAATCCCGGGAGGTAGCACCGGGGAGCTGTTTTTT.